The entry below gives a single T cell receptor beta chain sequence along with its context. The data were taken from a study of blood T cell repertoires in COVID-19. Study-level background: COVID-19 samples collected from the United States, Italy and Spain covered acute and convalescent phases. Nucleic acid was either cDNA or gDNA, and it came from T cells, B-cell-depleted T cells, or PBMCs.

Authors' analysis steps: Nucleated cell number was recorded as an estimate derived from reference gene primer amplification. Clones were sequenced by immunoSEQ multiplex PCR, and TCRdb holds only the in-frame ones, with some missing. The V and J calls and the clone size are those of that table, but D and trimming were determined from the DNA. The sample holds over 65,000 clones, about 87% seen once. The CDR3 totals 18 residues. With 5 bases clipped from V and 0 bases from J, the junction kept 10 bases outside the gene matches. The germline V gene encodes CDR1 SGHVS and CDR2 FNYEAQ. The sample was peripheral blood. This sequence was found in a human donor in a cohort sampled during active COVID-19. The gene calls are TRBV7-6 and TRBJ2-6; 7 bases match TRBD1. CDR3 bases: TGTGCCAGCAGCGCAGGACAGGTCCTTGCCTCTGGGGCCAACGTCCTGACTTTC. Its protein product is CASSAGQVLASGANVLTF.